The rows below give T cell receptor beta chains drawn from one sample of a study of regulatory T cells in long-lasting Graves disease. TCRdb reanalysed the multiplex PCR reads using MiXCR and keeps one entry per CDR3 protein. In the table there are hundreds of thousands of distinct CDR3 sequences, around 15% of which are singletons. These data were also filed under a second study, of T cells in Graves' hyperthyroidism and ophthalmopathy.

The sample was peripheral blood mononuclear cells (PBMCs), taken at new diagnosis, from a patient treated with antithyroid drugs. These receptors all stem from a woman aged 35-60 years with Graves disease. CDR3s include the opening cysteine and the closing phenylalanine or tryptophan. D genes are given only for firm matches. Some rows mark clone size as missing; the rest say once, few, many or name a class of expanded clone.

clone_size	v_call	j_call	d_call	cdr3_aa	cdr3_nt
.	TRBV20-1	TRBJ2-7	.	CSASPLLAGLSYEQYF	TGCAGTGCTAGCCCCCTTCTGGCTGGGCTCTCCTACGAGCAGTACTTC
many	TRBV15	TRBJ1-1	.	CATSRDLYMAGGTEAFF	TGTGCCACCAGCAGAGATTTATACATGGCCGGGGGCACTGAAGCTTTCTTT
few	TRBV20-1	TRBJ2-3	TRBD1	CSARDRFTDTQYF	TGCAGTGCCCGGGACAGGTTCACAGATACGCAGTATTTT
.	TRBV2	TRBJ2-2	.	CASTSQGGPNTGELFF	TGTGCCAGCACCTCTCAAGGCGGGCCTAACACCGGGGAGCTGTTTTTT
.	TRBV20-1	TRBJ1-5	.	CSAEQGGEERSNQPQHF	TGCAGTGCTGAACAGGGCGGGGAGGAGAGAAGCAATCAGCCCCAGCATTTT
few	TRBV10-3	TRBJ1-1	.	CAISRDSTEAFF	TGTGCCATCAGTCGAGATAGTACTGAAGCTTTCTTT
few	TRBV10-3	TRBJ1-1	.	CAISESEFTEAFF	TGTGCCATCAGTGAATCAGAGTTCACTGAAGCTTTCTTT
many	TRBV28	TRBJ2-5	.	CASIPRGGGETQYF	TGTGCCAGCATCCCACGGGGTGGAGGGGAGACCCAGTACTTC
many	TRBV5-4	TRBJ1-2	.	CASSYPMGGYTF	TGTGCCAGCAGCTATCCCATGGGGGGCTACACCTTC
few	TRBV7-6	TRBJ2-7	.	CASTPYGGSDEQYF	TGTGCCAGCACCCCGTATGGGGGGAGTGACGAGCAGTACTTC
few	TRBV5-4	TRBJ1-2	.	CASSLAGVRGYTF	TGTGCCAGCAGCTTGGCCGGGGTGCGAGGCTACACCTTC
.	TRBV30	TRBJ2-1	TRBD2	CAWTNLAVSYNEQFF	TGTGCCTGGACCAATCTAGCGGTCTCCTACAATGAGCAGTTCTTC
many	TRBV11-3	TRBJ2-1	TRBD1	CASSLGTGDNEQFF	TGTGCCAGCAGCTTAGGTACAGGGGACAATGAGCAGTTCTTC
many	TRBV11-2	TRBJ2-1	TRBD2	CASSLRLAAQNEQFF	TGTGCCAGCAGCCTTAGACTAGCGGCCCAAAATGAGCAGTTCTTC
.	TRBV19	TRBJ2-5	.	CASSAQVYQETQYF	TGTGCCAGTAGTGCCCAGGTGTACCAAGAGACCCAGTACTTC
.	TRBV7-9	TRBJ1-2	.	CASSLAVGFSYGYTF	TGTGCCAGCAGCTTAGCGGTAGGGTTTTCCTATGGCTACACCTTC
many	TRBV18	TRBJ2-4	TRBD1	CASSPGQESIQYF	TGTGCCAGCTCACCGGGACAGGAGAGCATTCAGTACTTC
many	TRBV6-1	TRBJ1-5	TRBD1	CASSQGGANQPQHF	TGTGCCAGCAGCCAGGGGGGGGCTAATCAGCCCCAGCATTTT
many	TRBV18	TRBJ2-1	.	CASSLLRTHGDNEQFF	TGTGCCAGCTCACTCTTGAGGACCCACGGGGACAATGAGCAGTTCTTC
.	TRBV19	TRBJ1-5	.	CASSIAATGRQPQHF	TGTGCCAGTAGTATTGCGGCGACAGGCAGACAGCCCCAGCATTTT
few	TRBV20-1	TRBJ2-4	.	CSAKGLAKNIQYF	TGCAGTGCTAAGGGACTAGCCAAAAACATTCAGTACTTC
.	TRBV5-5	TRBJ1-2	.	CATGDQSYGYTF	TGTGCCACAGGGGACCAGAGCTATGGCTACACCTTC
many	TRBV28	TRBJ2-1	TRBD2	CASSLGSSGSYNEQFF	TGTGCCAGCAGTTTGGGATCTAGCGGGTCCTACAATGAGCAGTTCTTC
many	TRBV18	TRBJ1-2	.	CASSPQEANYGYTF	TGTGCCAGCTCCCCGCAGGAAGCGAACTATGGCTACACCTTC
many	TRBV2	TRBJ1-1	.	CASSEVGGTEAFF	TGTGCCAGCAGTGAAGTAGGGGGAACTGAAGCTTTCTTT
.	TRBV15	TRBJ2-3	.	CATSRDRGRPSTDTQYF	TGTGCCACCAGCAGAGATCGAGGCCGACCTAGCACAGATACGCAGTATTTT
few	TRBV4-2	TRBJ2-3	TRBD1	CASSQATGARTDTQYF	TGTGCCAGCAGCCAAGCTACAGGGGCCCGCACAGATACGCAGTATTTT
many	TRBV11-2	TRBJ1-1	TRBD1	CASTRSTGRGTEAFF	TGTGCCAGCACTCGATCGACAGGGAGGGGGACTGAAGCTTTCTTT
many	TRBV12-3/TRBV12-4	TRBJ2-5	.	CASSVRLGMGQETQYF	TGTGCCAGCAGTGTCAGACTAGGCATGGGGCAAGAGACCCAGTACTTC
many	TRBV12-3/TRBV12-4	TRBJ2-3	.	CASTRRDDAQYF	TGTGCCAGCACCCGCCGGGACGATGCGCAGTATTTT
many	TRBV7-2	TRBJ1-4	.	CASSLVRGSNEKLFF	TGTGCCAGCAGCTTAGTTCGGGGGAGTAATGAAAAACTGTTTTTT
many	TRBV10-3	TRBJ1-1	.	CAISESRLVHPNTEAFF	TGTGCCATCAGTGAGTCGAGACTCGTACACCCGAACACTGAAGCTTTCTTT
many	TRBV19	TRBJ1-5	TRBD1	CASSMGDRGDQPQHF	TGTGCCAGTAGTATGGGAGACAGGGGTGATCAGCCCCAGCATTTT
.	TRBV29-1	TRBJ1-3	TRBD1	CSAGTVSGNTIYF	TGCAGCGCAGGGACAGTCTCTGGAAACACCATATATTTT
.	TRBV25-1	TRBJ2-5	TRBD2	CATQTSGGGKTQYF	TGTGCCACCCAGACTAGCGGGGGCGGAAAGACCCAGTACTTC
many	TRBV20-1	TRBJ1-5	.	CSARPPGAAQHF	TGCAGTGCTAGACCCCCGGGGGCAGCCCAGCATTTT
many	TRBV20-1	TRBJ2-3	TRBD1	CSASLTAGQGYTDTQYF	TGCAGTGCTAGTCTGACGGCAGGACAGGGATACACAGATACGCAGTATTTT
.	TRBV5-8	TRBJ2-3	.	CASSLALADTQYF	TGTGCCAGCAGCTTGGCCCTGGCAGATACGCAGTATTTT